This T cell receptor beta chain is drawn from a study of T-cell reconstitution after alpha-beta-depleted transplantation in children. Study-level results: A year had passed since transplant, and T-cell counts and diversity by then came mostly from newly produced T cells. As was reported, about two months after transplant, alpha-beta T cells came from several hundred expanded graft clones.

Per the germline V gene, CDR1 is SGHNT and CDR2 is YYREEE (reference sequence). The V end lost 0 bases, the J end lost 9 bases, and 19 bases lay between the germline ends. The CDR3 extends over 16 amino acids. On this clonotype: Its antigen is undetermined.

Library preparation (for TCRbeta) was performed with unique molecular identifiers. TCRdb re-called the PCR reads with MiXCR, one entry per CDR3 protein. This sample has a few hundred thousand distinct CDR3 sequences, with approximately 13% found just once. This specimen was PBMCs, mostly from graft donor cells, taken 360 days after TCRalphabeta/CD19-depleted stem cell transplant. This receptor was taken from a male patient younger than 18 who had a stem cell transplant for acute myeloid leukemia, so the T cells may come from the graft donor. J is TRBJ2-4 and V is TRBV5-4; D may be TRBD1 or TRBD2 (5 bases each). CDR3 sequence reads: CASSLETPGSLAIQYF. The CDR3 bases are TGTGCCAGCAGCTTGGAAACACCAGGGAGTTTAGCCATTCAGTACTTC.